The clone carrying this TCR beta chain showed up just a few times. Its antigen remains unknown. This CDR3 is built from 15 residues. The germline gives CDR1 SGDLS, CDR2 YYNGEE. Trimming stripped 4 bases from V and 2 bases from J, with 16 bases between. This sample was included in a study of post-analysis software for immune sequencing data. Unique molecular identifiers were built into the TCR beta cDNA libraries. With roughly 0.95 to 11 million T cells as the source, 400,000 to 550,000 cDNA molecules resulted. TCRdb re-called the PCR reads with MiXCR, one entry per CDR3 protein. The sample includes fewer than 850,000 distinct CDR3 sequences, just under 30% of them seen just once. Overall study results and limits: Patients carried a few TRBV segments more frequently than controls did, and TRBV5-6, TRBV5-1 and TRBV20-1 were among them. Normalized Chao1 diversity in multiple sclerosis patients fell significantly below that of controls. Samples from one preparation batch, clustered by F measure, grouped strongly together.

The TCR originated in a girl aged 5-17 years with multiple sclerosis. The gene calls are TRBV9 and TRBJ2-7; either TRBD1 or TRBD2 may supply D (5 bases each). Specimen: blood. The DNA for the CDR3 is TGTGCCAGCAGCCTACAACCCGGGACGGCCTACGAGCAGTACTTC. Residues: CASSLQPGTAYEQYF. The full variable domain, its missing parts supplied by reference TRBV9 and TRBJ2-7, is DSGVTQTPKHLITATGQRVTLRCSPRSGDLSVYWYQQSLDQGLQFLIQYYNGEERAKGNILERFSAQQFPDLHSELNLSSLELGDSALYFCASSLQPGTAYEQYFGPGTRLTVT.